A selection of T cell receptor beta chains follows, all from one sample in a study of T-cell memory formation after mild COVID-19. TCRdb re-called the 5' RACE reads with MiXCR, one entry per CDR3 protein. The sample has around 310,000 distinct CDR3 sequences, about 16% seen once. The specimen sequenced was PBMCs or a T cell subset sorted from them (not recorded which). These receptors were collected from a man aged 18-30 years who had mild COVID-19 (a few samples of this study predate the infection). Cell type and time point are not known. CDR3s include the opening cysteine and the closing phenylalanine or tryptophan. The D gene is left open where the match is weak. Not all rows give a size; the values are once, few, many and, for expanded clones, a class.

DNA: TGTGCCACCTCACTGGCGGGGGGGGAAGCTTTCTTT
CDR3: CATSLAGGEAFF
size: -
length: 12
D: -
V: TRBV12-3/TRBV12-4
J: TRBJ1-1

DNA: TGCGCCAGCAGCTTGTTAGGGGGGGCCACGGAGACCCAGTACTTC
CDR3: CASSLLGGATETQYF
size: many
length: 15
D: -
V: TRBV5-1
J: TRBJ2-5

DNA: TGCGCCAGCAGCCAGCGGACAGGGGGGGACTATGGCTACACCTTC
CDR3: CASSQRTGGDYGYTF
size: few
length: 15
D: TRBD1
V: TRBV4-1
J: TRBJ1-2

DNA: TGCGCCAGCAGCTTGAACGGAAACTATGGCTACACCTTC
CDR3: CASSLNGNYGYTF
size: many
length: 13
D: -
V: TRBV5-1
J: TRBJ1-2

DNA: TGTGCCAGCAGCCGGGGGGGGTCAGGGGAGACCCAGTACTTC
CDR3: CASSRGGSGETQYF
size: -
length: 14
D: TRBD2
V: TRBV7-2
J: TRBJ2-5

DNA: TGTGCCAGCAGCTCCCGTCCCCGGGACGAGCAGTACTTC
CDR3: CASSSRPRDEQYF
size: few
length: 13
D: -
V: TRBV7-2
J: TRBJ2-7

DNA: TGTGCCAGCCAGGGGATGGTCTCCAATTCACCCCTCCACTTT
CDR3: CASQGMVSNSPLHF
size: -
length: 14
D: -
V: TRBV2
J: TRBJ1-6

DNA: TGTGCCAGCTCAGAAACCGGGATGTCGGGCAATCAGCCCCAGCATTTT
CDR3: CASSETGMSGNQPQHF
size: many
length: 16
D: -
V: TRBV18
J: TRBJ1-5

DNA: TGTGCCAGCAGTTTTAACGGGGACACCGGGGAGCTGTTTTTT
CDR3: CASSFNGDTGELFF
size: -
length: 14
D: -
V: TRBV27
J: TRBJ2-2

DNA: TGTGCCAGCAGCTCGACCAGGGTCGGAGATACGCAGTATTTT
CDR3: CASSSTRVGDTQYF
size: medium-sized
length: 14
D: -
V: TRBV7-2
J: TRBJ2-3

DNA: TGTGCCACCGAAAGGGGACAGGTGGACACCGGGGAGCTGTTTTTT
CDR3: CATERGQVDTGELFF
size: few
length: 15
D: TRBD1
V: TRBV6-1
J: TRBJ2-2

DNA: TGTGCCAGCAGCCAAGATCCCGGGGCGGCCTACAATGAGCAGTTCTTC
CDR3: CASSQDPGAAYNEQFF
size: many
length: 16
D: -
V: TRBV4-2
J: TRBJ2-1

DNA: TGTGCCAGCAGCTCCAACGGACAGGGGGCCTACGAGCAGTACTTC
CDR3: CASSSNGQGAYEQYF
size: once
length: 15
D: TRBD1
V: TRBV7-2
J: TRBJ2-7

DNA: TGCGCCAGCAGCACAAATGCAGAGACCCAGTACTTC
CDR3: CASSTNAETQYF
size: few
length: 12
D: -
V: TRBV5-1
J: TRBJ2-5

DNA: TGCGCCAGCAGCCTCAGGGGCTCGGAGACCCAGTACTTC
CDR3: CASSLRGSETQYF
size: few
length: 13
D: -
V: TRBV4-3
J: TRBJ2-5

DNA: TGTGCCAGCAGGCCAGGGAAGTATGGCTACACCTTC
CDR3: CASRPGKYGYTF
size: few
length: 12
D: -
V: TRBV6-5
J: TRBJ1-2

DNA: TGTGCACCTTCTTCCGCAGGGGGATATGGCTACACCTTC
CDR3: CAPSSAGGYGYTF
size: -
length: 13
D: TRBD1
V: TRBV5-5
J: TRBJ1-2

DNA: TGTGCCAGCAGTCCACTTACGCCAGGGCAGCCCCAGCATTTT
CDR3: CASSPLTPGQPQHF
size: few
length: 14
D: -
V: TRBV12-3/TRBV12-4
J: TRBJ1-5

DNA: TGCAGTGCGAAGTCGGCTAGCGGGGCCGGGGAGCTGTTTTTT
CDR3: CSAKSASGAGELFF
size: -
length: 14
D: TRBD2
V: TRBV20-1
J: TRBJ2-2

DNA: TGCAGTGCTCTAGGTCAGGAGACCCAGTACTTC
CDR3: CSALGQETQYF
size: -
length: 11
D: -
V: TRBV20-1
J: TRBJ2-5

DNA: TGTGCCAGCAGCCAAGAGGGGCGGAATGGCGAGCAGTACTTC
CDR3: CASSQEGRNGEQYF
size: -
length: 14
D: -
V: TRBV4-2
J: TRBJ2-7

DNA: TGTGCCAGCAGCCAGGTCGCCCGGGAGCAGTACTTC
CDR3: CASSQVAREQYF
size: -
length: 12
D: -
V: TRBV12-3/TRBV12-4
J: TRBJ2-7

DNA: TGTGCCAGCAGTTGGGGCAGCCAAAACATTCAGTACTTC
CDR3: CASSWGSQNIQYF
size: few
length: 13
D: -
V: TRBV6-5
J: TRBJ2-4

DNA: TGTGCCAGCAGTTATACCAGGGTTGGATCAGATACGCAGTATTTT
CDR3: CASSYTRVGSDTQYF
size: few
length: 15
D: -
V: TRBV6-2/TRBV6-3
J: TRBJ2-3

DNA: TGTGCCAGCAGCTGGTCCCCGGAAAACACAGATACGCAGTATTTT
CDR3: CASSWSPENTDTQYF
size: few
length: 15
D: -
V: TRBV7-2
J: TRBJ2-3

DNA: TGTGCCACGGGGATAGATACGCAGTATTTT
CDR3: CATGIDTQYF
size: many
length: 10
D: -
V: TRBV6-6
J: TRBJ2-3

DNA: TGCGCCAGCAGCCAAGAGGTCCGGGGGGCCGAAGGCGAGCAGTTCTTC
CDR3: CASSQEVRGAEGEQFF
size: -
length: 16
D: -
V: TRBV4-1
J: TRBJ2-1

DNA: TGTGCCAGCAGCTTAGAGCTAGGGGAGGATACGCAGTATTTT
CDR3: CASSLELGEDTQYF
size: -
length: 14
D: -
V: TRBV11-2
J: TRBJ2-3

DNA: TGTGCCAGCAGTTTAGGGGACACCTACAATGAGCAGTTCTTC
CDR3: CASSLGDTYNEQFF
size: -
length: 14
D: -
V: TRBV27
J: TRBJ2-1

DNA: TGTGCCAGCAGCCATTACAGATTGAACACTGAAGCTTTCTTT
CDR3: CASSHYRLNTEAFF
size: few
length: 14
D: -
V: TRBV14
J: TRBJ1-1

DNA: TGCGCCAGCGCGTCCGGGACAGGGGGCGCTACGCAGTATTTT
CDR3: CASASGTGGATQYF
size: -
length: 14
D: TRBD1
V: TRBV5-1
J: TRBJ2-3

DNA: TGCAGTGCCATCAGGGACATGAACACTGAAGCTTTCTTT
CDR3: CSAIRDMNTEAFF
size: -
length: 13
D: -
V: TRBV20-1
J: TRBJ1-1

DNA: TGTGCCATCAGTGACGTCGTAGGGTCCCAGCCGCGGGCAGATACGCAGTATTTT
CDR3: CAISDVVGSQPRADTQYF
size: few
length: 18
D: -
V: TRBV10-3
J: TRBJ2-3

DNA: TGTGCCAGCAGCACAGGAACAGGGGTCTATGCCGGGGAGCTGTTTTTT
CDR3: CASSTGTGVYAGELFF
size: -
length: 16
D: TRBD1
V: TRBV12-3/TRBV12-4
J: TRBJ2-2

DNA: TGTGCCATCAGCGTTAGCGGACGGCGGACAGATACGCAGTATTTT
CDR3: CAISVSGRRTDTQYF
size: few
length: 15
D: -
V: TRBV10-3
J: TRBJ2-3